The 10 T cell receptor beta chains listed next were all sequenced from one sample in a study of long-term antiretroviral therapy in people with HIV. Researchers report immunoSEQ v3.0 was run at survey level. The protocol was immunoSEQ multiplex PCR, while the TCRdb copy is restricted to in-frame clones and leaves out a portion. The table records 10,000 to 13,000 clones, about four fifths of them present only once. Source: unsorted PBMCs, taken 1.2 years after starting antiretroviral therapy. Receptor source: a man in his forties with HIV.

In its sample, this clone was seen once. One end of the junction does not line up with germline, which may come from a read error. The chain couples TRBV11-2 to TRBJ1-3, with 8 bases fitting TRBD1. Germline V gives CDR1 SGHAT, CDR2 FQNNGV. CDR3 length equals 11 residues. CDR3 nucleotides: TGTGCCAGCAGCTTAGGGGACAGGCAGGATTTT. This gives the protein CASSLGDRQDF. Looking up the rest from reference TRBV11-2 and TRBJ1-3 gives the full variable domain: EAGVAQSPRYKIIEKRQSVAFWCNPISGHATLYWYQQILGQGPKLLIQFQNNGVVDDSQLPKDRFSAERLKGVDSTLKIQPAKLEDSAVYLCASSLGDRQDFGEGSWLTVV.

This rearrangement joins TRBV10-3 to TRBJ2-1; 9 nucleotides match TRBD2. Germline CDR1 is ENHRY and CDR2 is SYGVKD. This CDR3 is built from 12 residues. V trimming: 7 bases; J trimming: 8 bases; junction bases outside the gene matches: 3. The CDR3 nucleotides are TGTGCCATCATGGGCGGGGGGGATGAGCAGTTCTTC. Translated: CAIMGGGDEQFF.

This clone was observed once. The chain is built from TRBV4-3 and TRBJ1-5, with D hard to call. The CDR3 consists of 17 residues. Trimming stripped 0 bases from V and 0 bases from J, with 12 bases between. In germline, CDR1 is LGHNA, CDR2 YSLEER. This chain's CDR3 is CASSQDAAVDSNQPQHF. DNA of the CDR3: TGCGCCAGCAGCCAAGATGCGGCAGTCGATAGCAATCAGCCCCAGCATTTT.

This clone was seen only a few times. The chain has TRBV28 and TRBJ1-4; no clear D. V lost 7 bases and J lost 7, with 16 bases in between. Germline lookup yields CDR1 MDHEN and CDR2 SYDVKM. This CDR3 spans 14 amino acids. The CDR3 reads CASTEVPPGEKLFF. The CDR3 DNA reads as TGTGCCAGCACCGAGGTTCCGCCGGGTGAAAAACTGTTTTTT.

The rearrangement joins TRBV2 to TRBJ1-3; D is unresolved. The germline V and J ends were trimmed by 3 bases and 2 bases, with 11 bases remaining between them. The CDR3 is made up of 15 amino acids. Germline values: CDR1 SNHLY, CDR2 FYNNEI. The CDR3 spells CASSDVQAPGNTIYF. The CDR3 DNA reads as TGTGCCAGCAGTGACGTCCAGGCGCCTGGAAACACCATATATTTT.

The chain recombines TRBV7-3 with TRBJ1-6, with 7 bases lining up with TRBD1. From germline, CDR1 is SGHTA and CDR2 FQGTGA. The CDR3 runs 15 residues. V shed 2 bases, J shed 9 bases, and the junction held 7 bases outside the gene matches. Here the CDR3 reads CASSLPGQVSSPLHF. The CDR3, as DNA: TGTGCCAGCAGCTTACCCGGACAGGTGAGTTCACCCCTCCACTTT. Drawing the rest from reference TRBV7-3 and TRBJ1-6, the complete variable domain is GAGVSQTPSNKVTEKGKYVELRCDPISGHTALYWYRQSLGQGPEFLIYFQGTGAADDSGLPNDRFFAVRPEGSVSTLKIQRTERGDSAVYLCASSLPGQVSSPLHFGNGTRLTVT.

The chain is built from TRBV7-2 and TRBJ2-3; 14 nucleotides align to TRBD2. The CDR3 is 18 amino acids. Losses at the gene ends were 5 bases for V and 3 bases for J; bases not matched to a gene: 10. The germline V gene encodes CDR1 SGHTA and CDR2 FQGNSA. This CDR3 is CASSPRTSGGRRTDTQYF. The CDR3 region has the DNA TGTGCCAGCAGCCCCCGGACTAGCGGGGGGAGAAGAACAGATACGCAGTATTTT.

This sequence joins TRBV4-1 and TRBJ2-7, with a weak D call TRBD1 (6 bases). V lost 1 base to trimming and J lost 2 bases, with 15 bases between them. Germline V lookup: CDR1 MGHRA, CDR2 YSYEKL. CDR3 length: 16 amino acids. CDR3 sequence reads: CASSQGDTWVPYEQYF. The CDR3 DNA is TGCGCCAGCAGCCAAGGGGACACATGGGTTCCCTACGAGCAGTACTTC.

The chain carries TRBV30 and TRBJ2-5, with D unresolved. The DNA end is a closer match to TRBJ2-7, so the J assignment may be wrong. The germline V gene has CDR1 GTSNPN and CDR2 SVGIG (reference sequence). The CDR3 runs to 13 residues. Written as DNA, the CDR3 is TGTGCCTGGAGTGGAACAGCGATCTACGAGCAGTACTTC. This translates into CAWSGTAIYEQYF.

The chain is built from TRBV4-3 and TRBJ1-1; D remains unclear. Germline CDR1 and CDR2: LGHNA and YSLEER. This CDR3 contains 15 residues. V was cut by 0 bases and J by 1 base, with 9 bases left in between. The CDR3 region is CASSQDPNKNTEAFF. CDR3 DNA sequence: TGCGCCAGCAGCCAAGATCCCAACAAGAACACTGAAGCTTTCTTT.